A single sample gave rise to the 21 T cell receptor beta chains below, sequenced in a study of T cell responses to AZD1222 COVID-19 vaccine. TCRdb keeps only in-frame clones here, not all; method: immunoSEQ multiplex PCR. Of 100,000 or so clones listed, about 85% were seen once; the top ten hold 5%. Sample: peripheral blood, taken on day 0 of AZD1222 vaccination. The source is an adult in good health.

The CDR3 DNA follows: TGCGCCAGCAGGATGGGACAGGGGATCTCCTACGAGCAGTACTTC. It codes for CASRMGQGISYEQYF. The J gene is TRBJ2-7, the V gene TRBV5-1; 10 nucleotides agree with TRBD1. The CDR3 spans 15 residues. Germline assignment: CDR1 SGHRS and CDR2 YFSETQ. V shed 5 bases and J 0 bases; nucleotides not matched to a gene: 5.

V gene TRBV5-1 combines with J gene TRBJ1-5; no reliable D call. Germline CDR1 SGHRS, CDR2 YFSETQ. This CDR3 has 15 amino acids. V was cut by 0 bases and J by 3 bases, with 10 bases left in between. The CDR3 DNA follows: TGCGCCAGCAGCTTGGTTCCGGGCAACAATCAGCCCCAGCATTTT. It translates to CASSLVPGNNQPQHF.

This clone came up once. The DNA of the CDR3 is TGCAGCGTATTCGACAGGGGCGACACCGGGGAGCTGTTTTTT. Amino acid sequence: CSVFDRGDTGELFF. The chain couples TRBV29-1 to TRBJ2-2; the match to TRBD1 covers 8 bases. The CDR3 runs to 14 residues. With 6 bases clipped from V and 3 bases from J, the junction kept 6 bases outside the gene matches. Germline values: CDR1 SQVTM, CDR2 ANQGSEA.

The chain uses TRBV28 and TRBJ1-2, with 7 bases identical to TRBD1. The V gene's germline CDR1 is MDHEN and CDR2 SYDVKM. The CDR3 is 15 amino acids. V lost 6 bases and J lost 3; bases outside the gene matches: 10. The CDR3 region is CASRSGGVSYYGYTF. The CDR3 DNA reads as TGTGCCAGCAGGTCAGGGGGGGTATCATACTATGGCTACACCTTC.

V and J are TRBV4-3 and TRBJ2-3; 9 nucleotides agree with TRBD1. V shed 2 bases, J shed 5 bases, and the junction held 2 bases outside the gene matches. From germline, CDR1 is LGHNA and CDR2 YSLEER. The CDR3 loop spans 14 amino acids. The CDR3 sequence: CASSQRTGVDTQYF. CDR3 bases: TGCGCCAGCAGCCAACGGACAGGGGTAGATACGCAGTATTTT.

The genes are TRBV7-3 and TRBJ2-7, with D perhaps being TRBD1 or TRBD2 (5 bases each). This CDR3 comprises 13 residues. Trimming took 2 bases from V and 3 from J, leaving 8 bases between them. Germline values: CDR1 SGHTA, CDR2 FQGTGA. CDR3 loop: CASSLGTNYEQYF. DNA of the CDR3: TGTGCCAGCAGCTTAGGGACCAACTACGAGCAGTACTTC.

This chain connects TRBV6-5 to TRBJ1-1, with D unclear. Germline lookup yields CDR1 MNHEY and CDR2 SVGAGI. This CDR3 contains 15 residues. With 2 bases removed from V and 3 bases from J, the gap between germline ends came to 13 bases. Here the CDR3 DNA reads TGTGCCAGCAGTTACCTAGAAGGGTGGGACACTGAAGCTTTCTTT. It specifies CASSYLEGWDTEAFF.

The chain has TRBV4-1 and TRBJ2-5; D not certain. The CDR3 length is 12 residues. Trimming cost V 4 bases and J 5 bases, with 8 bases left between them. Per the germline V gene, CDR1 is MGHRA and CDR2 is YSYEKL. The CDR3 sequence: CASSLTPETQYF. The CDR3 bases are TGCGCCAGCAGCCTAACCCCGGAGACCCAGTACTTC.

This clone was observed once. The V gene is TRBV11-2, the J gene TRBJ2-7; 7 bases are a match to TRBD1. J was trimmed by 2 bases and V by 5 bases; bases with no gene match: 6. This CDR3 is 14 amino acids long. CDR1 and CDR2 (germline): SGHAT, FQNNGV. The CDR3: CASSGGQLTYEQYF. CDR3 sequence (DNA): TGTGCCAGCAGCGGGGGACAGCTGACCTACGAGCAGTACTTC.

The rearrangement uses TRBV7-9 and TRBJ2-3, with unresolved D. The CDR3 extends over 12 amino acids. V was cut by 2 bases and J by 3 bases, with 3 bases left in between. Looked up from germline, CDR1 is SEHNR and CDR2 is FQNEAQ (reference sequence). CDR3 loop: CASSLITDTQYF. The CDR3 DNA is TGTGCCAGCAGCTTAATTACAGATACGCAGTATTTT.

This clone was found once. This CDR3 is CASSTGDRAGNEKLFF. The CDR3 bases are TGCGCCAGCAGCACAGGGGACAGGGCGGGTAATGAAAAACTGTTTTTT. The V gene is TRBV5-1, the J gene TRBJ1-4; TRBD1 agrees at 9 bases. The CDR3 has 16 residues. The J segment lost 4 bases and the V segment lost 4 bases, leaving 8 bases of the junction unmatched. CDR1 is SGHRS and CDR2 is YFSETQ in the germline V gene.

The genes are TRBV9 and TRBJ1-4; D may be TRBD1 (5 bases). Germline V CDR1 and CDR2: SGDLS, YYNGEE. V was pared by 0 bases and J by 2 bases, with 11 bases between. This CDR3 is built from 16 residues. Here the CDR3 reads CASSVGAGKTNEKLFF. In DNA, the CDR3 is TGTGCCAGCAGCGTAGGAGCAGGGAAGACTAATGAAAAACTGTTTTTT.

This sequence joins TRBV5-4 and TRBJ2-3, with 12 bases lining up with TRBD2. The CDR3 consists of 15 residues. V shed 4 bases, J shed 7 bases, and the junction held 7 bases outside the gene matches. Germline values: CDR1 SGHNT, CDR2 YYREEE (reference sequence). The CDR3 coding sequence is TGTGCCAGCAGCCTCCAGACTAGCGGGAGTTATACGCAGTATTTT. Its protein product is CASSLQTSGSYTQYF.

The J gene is TRBJ1-1, the V gene TRBV10-3; 10 bases agree with TRBD1. V was pared by 6 bases and J by 4 bases, with 5 bases of the junction left unmatched. From germline, CDR1 is ENHRY and CDR2 SYGVKD. The CDR3 is 14 amino acids. DNA for the CDR3: TGTGCCATCAGAGGACAGGGGGGAATCACTGAAGCTTTCTTT. This encodes CAIRGQGGITEAFF.

The chain is built from TRBV11-3 and TRBJ2-2, with a weak D call TRBD2 (6 bases). CDR3 length: 16 amino acids. Trimming shortened V by 5 bases and J by 3 bases, and 16 bases separated the two germline ends. CDR1 SGHNT and CDR2 YENEEA come from the germline V gene. The chain's CDR3 is CASSPRELMDTGELFF. CDR3 sequence (DNA): TGTGCCAGCAGCCCACGGGAGTTAATGGACACCGGGGAGCTGTTTTTT.

Remarks on this clone: The junction departs from germline at one end; a sequencing error may be responsible. In DNA, the CDR3 is TGTGCCAGCAGTCCAGGGACTAGCGGGAGGGCCGGGGACTTC. As protein: CASSPGTSGRAGDF. The rearrangement links TRBV28 to TRBJ2-5, with 16 bases fitting TRBD2. The CDR3 has 14 amino acids. The germline gives CDR1 MDHEN, CDR2 SYDVKM.

The genes are TRBV6-5 and TRBJ1-5, with TRBD1 matching 8 bases. V lost 6 bases and J lost 2; bases outside the gene matches: 6. The germline V gene encodes CDR1 MNHEY and CDR2 SVGAGI. The CDR3 consists of 15 residues. The CDR3 reads CASSQDRAGNQPQHF. DNA of the CDR3: TGTGCCAGCAGCCAGGACAGGGCCGGCAATCAGCCCCAGCATTTT.

J is TRBJ1-4 and V is TRBV29-1, with a weak D call TRBD1 (5 bases). Per the germline V gene, CDR1 is SQVTM and CDR2 is ANQGSEA. V dropped 1 base and J dropped 5 bases, with 5 bases sitting between them. This CDR3 region has 12 residues. The CDR3 region is CSVEGGNEKLFF. The DNA of the CDR3 is TGCAGCGTTGAAGGGGGGAATGAAAAACTGTTTTTT.

The V and J genes are TRBV18 and TRBJ1-4; D unresolved. Germline V gene lookup returns CDR1 KGHSH and CDR2 LQKENI. Trimming removed 2 bases at V and 0 bases at J, with 13 bases between. The CDR3 spans 17 residues. CDR3 sequence (DNA): TGTGCCAGCTCACCATCCGGACGGCTTGCAACTAATGAAAAACTGTTTTTT. Its protein is CASSPSGRLATNEKLFF.

The V call is TRBV2, the J call TRBJ1-1; TRBD1 might be the D (6 bases). This CDR3 contains 15 residues. The V gene lost 5 bases and the J gene lost 4 bases, with 17 bases spanning the gap. Germline V gene sequence: CDR1 SNHLY, CDR2 FYNNEI. This chain's CDR3 is CASSLEQTRGTEAFF. DNA of the CDR3: TGTGCCAGCAGTCTAGAACAGACCAGGGGCACTGAAGCTTTCTTT.

This rearrangement joins TRBV15 to TRBJ1-4, with D tentatively TRBD1 (6 bases). Trimming took 0 bases from V and 6 from J, leaving 14 bases between them. The germline V gene encodes CDR1 LNHNV and CDR2 YYDKDF (reference sequence). This CDR3 comprises 16 residues. The CDR3: CATSRDTLGGYEKLFF. For the CDR3, the DNA is TGTGCCACCAGCAGAGATACTTTAGGGGGTTATGAAAAACTGTTTTTT. The entire variable domain, with the rest obtained from reference TRBV15 and TRBJ1-4, is as follows: DAMVIQNPRYQVTQFGKPVTLSCSQTLNHNVMYWYQQKSSQAPKLLFHYYDKDFNNEADTPDNFQSRRPNTSFCFLDIRSPGLGDTAMYLCATSRDTLGGYEKLFFGSGTQLSVL.